This entry concerns a single TCR beta chain. Its matching antigen is unknown. These data are taken from a study of T cells in Graves' hyperthyroidism and ophthalmopathy. V shed 6 bases and J shed 9 bases, with 17 bases lying between them. The CDR3 runs 14 residues. Germline CDR1 is SGHVS and CDR2 is FNYEAQ. Exclusion criteria comprised uncontrolled infection, other autoimmune disease, pregnancy or lactation. Based on clinical symptoms, serum thyroxine and TRAb, thyroid ultrasound and orbital computed tomography, diagnoses were reached. Whole-study findings and limits: Most clonotypes that expanded in the thyroid above 0.001 also showed up in blood. Through a model of 13 V-J features, ophthalmopathy was separated from stable hyperthyroidism.

The TCR beta CDR3 regions underwent amplification using RNA transcripts as the source. The TCR CDR3 first-round RT-PCR relied on the HTBI primer set. In TCRdb, the multiplex PCR reads were re-called with MiXCR into one record per CDR3 protein. Among 530,000 or so distinct CDR3 sequences listed, 46% were seen once. The origin of this receptor is a young woman with Graves' hyperthyroidism. The specimen was peripheral blood or thyroid tissue (not recorded which). This chain links TRBV7-6 with TRBJ1-4, with a weak D call TRBD1 (6 bases). The CDR3 spells CASSSLGARKKLFF. In DNA form, the CDR3 reads TGTGCCAGCAGTTCGTTGGGGGCACGGAAAAAACTGTTTTTT.